The present TCR beta chain was sequenced within a study of shared clonotypes between healthy human individuals. About the study: Donors had three CD4 naive, three CD4 memory, two CD8 naive and one CD8 memory plate apiece.

Across several immunoSEQ plates, the genomic DNA of each subset was split evenly. It was roughly 210 ng DNA, 31,000 or so T cell genomes, that sorted-subset replicate PCRs used. Produced via immunoSEQ multiplex PCR; TCRdb's table is partial and in-frame only. The data contain roughly 1,100,000 clones, around 75% of them singletons. Notes on this clone: Its antigen is currently unknown.

Study-level findings and limits: Estimated richness was generally greater in naive than memory subsets.

V lost 4 bases to trimming and J lost 5 bases, with 28 bases between them. The length of the CDR3 is 18 residues. This rearrangement joins TRBV5-3 to TRBJ2-7, with TRBD2 as a possible D gene (6 bases). TRBV5-3 is identified as an open reading frame with a role that is uncertain. The TCR sequence derives from a man aged 18 to 29 in good health. Sequenced sample: memory CD4+ T cells sorted from blood. Described subset: CD45RA-negative fraction. For the CDR3, the DNA is TGTGCCAGAAGCATGGGCGTACCGGGACTGTATTCGGATCACGAGCAGTACTTC. Its protein is CARSMGVPGLYSDHEQYF.